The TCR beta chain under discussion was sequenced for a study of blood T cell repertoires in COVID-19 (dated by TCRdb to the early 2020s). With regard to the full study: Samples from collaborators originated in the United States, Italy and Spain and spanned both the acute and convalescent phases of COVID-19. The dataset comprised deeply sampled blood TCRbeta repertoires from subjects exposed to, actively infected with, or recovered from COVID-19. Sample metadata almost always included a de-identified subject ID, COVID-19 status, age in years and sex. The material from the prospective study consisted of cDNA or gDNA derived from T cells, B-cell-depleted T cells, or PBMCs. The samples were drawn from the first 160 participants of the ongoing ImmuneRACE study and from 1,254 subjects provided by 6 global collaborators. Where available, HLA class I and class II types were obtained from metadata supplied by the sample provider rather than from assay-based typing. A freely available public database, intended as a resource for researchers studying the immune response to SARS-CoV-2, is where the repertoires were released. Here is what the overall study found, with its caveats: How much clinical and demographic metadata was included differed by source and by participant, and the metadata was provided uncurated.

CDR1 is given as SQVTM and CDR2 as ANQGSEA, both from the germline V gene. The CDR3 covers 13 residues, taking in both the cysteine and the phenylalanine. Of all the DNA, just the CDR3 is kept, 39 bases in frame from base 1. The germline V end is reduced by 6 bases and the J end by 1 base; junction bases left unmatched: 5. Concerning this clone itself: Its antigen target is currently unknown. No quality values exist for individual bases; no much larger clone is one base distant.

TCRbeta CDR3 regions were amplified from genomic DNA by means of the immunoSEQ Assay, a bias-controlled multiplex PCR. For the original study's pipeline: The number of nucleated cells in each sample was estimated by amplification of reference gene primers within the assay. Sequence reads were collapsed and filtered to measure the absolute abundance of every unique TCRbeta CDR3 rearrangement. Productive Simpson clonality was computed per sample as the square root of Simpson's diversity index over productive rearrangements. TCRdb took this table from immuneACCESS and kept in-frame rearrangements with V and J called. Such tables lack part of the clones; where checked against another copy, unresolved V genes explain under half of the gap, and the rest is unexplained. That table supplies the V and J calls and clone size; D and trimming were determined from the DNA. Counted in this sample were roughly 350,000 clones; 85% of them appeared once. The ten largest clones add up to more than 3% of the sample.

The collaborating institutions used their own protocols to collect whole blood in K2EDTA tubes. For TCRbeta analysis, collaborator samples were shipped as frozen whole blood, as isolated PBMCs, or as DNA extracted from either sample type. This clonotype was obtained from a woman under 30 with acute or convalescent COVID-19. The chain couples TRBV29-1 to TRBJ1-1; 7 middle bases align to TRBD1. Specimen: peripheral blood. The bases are TGCAGCGTAGCTGACAGGGCGAACACTGAAGCTTTCTTT. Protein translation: CSVADRANTEAFF.